This T cell receptor (beta chain) came from a study of T cell responses to AZD1222 COVID-19 vaccine. Findings and caveats of the study: Clonal diversity may have been underestimated in mostly white British donors. Close to half of spike-specific TCRs reportedly recognize unmutated variant regions.

On this clone: Its antigen is as yet unknown.

V shed 4 bases, J shed 2 bases, and the junction held 4 bases outside the gene matches. CDR1 and CDR2 from the germline V gene are LGHDT and YNNKEL (reference sequence). There are 17 residues in the CDR3. Here immunoSEQ multiplex PCR was the method, and the copy in TCRdb shows in-frame clones only, minus some. The sample contains about 270,000 clones, 94% of which appear only once. V is TRBV3-1 (or the pseudogene TRBV3-2) and J is TRBJ2-2; 13 nucleotides match TRBD2. This receptor was taken from an adult who received the AZD1222 COVID-19 vaccine. The source was peripheral blood, collected 28 days after the second AZD1222 dose. CDR3 DNA sequence: TGTGCCAGCAGCCCTACTAGCGGGAGGGGAAACACCGGGGAGCTGTTTTTT. It yields the protein CASSPTSGRGNTGELFF.